This is a list of T cell receptor beta chains from one sample in a study. One entry per CDR3 protein results from TCRdb running MiXCR on the RT-PCR reads. The sample lists almost 700,000 distinct CDR3 sequences, over 12% occurring once. Sequencing was done on a sample of memory CD4+ T cells from blood. All receptors come from a female donor in good health, serving as a healthy control. The CDR3 runs from the conserved cysteine through the conserved F or W. A D gene is named only where the DNA matches it firmly. Clone size appears in some rows only: once, few, many, or a class for an expanded clone.

d_call j_call v_call clone_size cdr3_nt cdr3_aa
NA TRBJ2-7 TRBV6-6 few TGTGCCAGCAGTTACAGGCCCCTCTACGAGCAGTACTTC CASSYRPLYEQYF
TRBD1 TRBJ1-2 TRBV4-3 few TGCGCCAGCAGCCAAGACCAGGACAGGGGGCAAATCTATGGCTACACCTTC CASSQDQDRGQIYGYTF
NA TRBJ2-4 TRBV15 NA TGTGCCACCAGCTTGACCCGAGCCGGCAAAAACATTCAGTACTTC CATSLTRAGKNIQYF
NA TRBJ1-5 TRBV20-1 many TGCAGTGCTAGTCGGGGTTTCGATCAGCCCCAGCATTTT CSASRGFDQPQHF
NA TRBJ1-5 TRBV20-1 NA TGCAGTGCCAAGGACAGTTTTAGCAATCAGCCCCAGCATTTT CSAKDSFSNQPQHF
NA TRBJ1-2 TRBV12-3/TRBV12-4 NA TGTGCCAGCAGGTCGCGTTCAGGGGATGGCTACACCTTC CASRSRSGDGYTF
TRBD1 TRBJ2-7 TRBV7-2 NA TGTGCCAGCAGCTTAGTCGGACAGGGTGCCGAGCAGTACTTC CASSLVGQGAEQYF
NA TRBJ2-3 TRBV7-2 NA TGTGCCAGCAGCTTGCCTAGTAGGGGGGTAGCCGGGGAAGCCTTT CASSLPSRGVAGEAF
NA TRBJ1-3 TRBV3-1 NA TGTGCCAGCAGCCAAGGCGGGCCCGGGGTTCTCTCTGGAAACACCATATATTTT CASSQGGPGVLSGNTIYF
TRBD2 TRBJ2-3 TRBV18 many TGTGCCAGCTCACCAACTAGCGGATACCATCGGACTAGCACAGATACGCAGTATTTT CASSPTSGYHRTSTDTQYF
TRBD1 TRBJ2-1 TRBV5-1 NA TGCGCCAGCAGCTTGGGAACCGAAGGGGGCGCATTTAATGAGCAGTTCTTC CASSLGTEGGAFNEQFF
NA TRBJ2-5 TRBV11-2 NA TGTGCCAGCAGCCCCGGGGCAGGGCAAGAGACCCAGTACTTC CASSPGAGQETQYF
TRBD1 TRBJ2-5 TRBV4-1 NA TGCGCCAGCAGCCAACCGGGACAGGGGAGCGGGACCCAGTACTTC CASSQPGQGSGTQYF
NA TRBJ1-5 TRBV4-2 many TGTGCCAGCAGCCAAGAAGGGTATCAGCCCCAGCATTTT CASSQEGYQPQHF
TRBD2 TRBJ2-5 TRBV5-6 many TGTGCCAGCAGCTTCCGACTAGCGGGAGGGCAAGAGACCCAGTACTTC CASSFRLAGGQETQYF
TRBD1 TRBJ1-6 TRBV3-1 NA TGTGCCAGCAGCCAAAAGGGGGCTTATAATTCACCCCTCCACTTT CASSQKGAYNSPLHF
NA TRBJ1-1 TRBV7-9 few TGTGCCAGTATTAATTTCGTGTGGACCATGAACACTGAAGCTTTCTTT CASINFVWTMNTEAFF
NA TRBJ1-4 TRBV28 few TGTGCCAGCAGTCCCGGGATGCAGAATGAAAAACTGTTTTTT CASSPGMQNEKLFF
NA TRBJ1-6 TRBV5-1 few TGCGCCAGCAGCTCGGAGACTTACTCACCCCTCCACTTT CASSSETYSPLHF
NA TRBJ2-3 TRBV5-5 NA TGTGCCAGCAGCTTGTGGGCTAGCACAGATACGCAGTATTTT CASSLWASTDTQYF
NA TRBJ1-2 TRBV19 NA TGTGCCAGTAGTCTCGGGGGACCTTATGGCTACACCTTC CASSLGGPYGYTF
TRBD2 TRBJ2-7 TRBV20-1 NA TGCAGTGGACTAGCGGGGGCCTACGAGCAGTACTTC CSGLAGAYEQYF
NA TRBJ1-4 TRBV29-1 few TGCAGCGTTGGTCACAGGGCTAATGAAAAACTGTTTTTT CSVGHRANEKLFF
TRBD1 TRBJ1-3 TRBV9 NA TGTGCCAGCAGCGCCCACGACAGGGACTCTGGAAACACCATATATTTT CASSAHDRDSGNTIYF
TRBD2 TRBJ2-1 TRBV2 NA TGTGCCACCCTGGAAAGCGGGAGGAGGGATGAGCAGTTCTTC CATLESGRRDEQFF
NA TRBJ2-7 TRBV6-5 many TGTGCCAGCATTTCCCGGGCGAACGAGCAGTACTTC CASISRANEQYF
NA TRBJ1-3 TRBV6-5 many TGTGCCAGCAAGAGCTCTGGAAACACCATATATTTT CASKSSGNTIYF
NA TRBJ1-1 TRBV5-6 NA TGTGCCAGCAGCTTGAATTCATGGGACACTGAAGCTTTCTTT CASSLNSWDTEAFF
NA TRBJ2-5 TRBV10-2 NA TGCGCCAGCATAACGGGGCGGGGAGAGACCCAGTACTTC CASITGRGETQYF
NA TRBJ1-1 TRBV6-1 NA TGTGCCAGCAGTGAAGCTAGATCCACTGAAGCTTTCTTT CASSEARSTEAFF
TRBD2 TRBJ2-5 TRBV12-3/TRBV12-4 NA TGTGCCAGCAGTTTAAGGACTAGCGGGAGTTGGGCTAAAGAGACCCAGTACTTC CASSLRTSGSWAKETQYF
NA TRBJ2-7 TRBV7-2 many TGTGCCAGCAGCTCAGTCCACGAGCAGTACTTC CASSSVHEQYF
TRBD2 TRBJ2-3 TRBV29-1 few TGCAGCGTTGATGGACTAGCGGAGGGCCCAGATACGCAGTATTTT CSVDGLAEGPDTQYF
NA TRBJ2-2 TRBV11-3 few TGTGCCAGCAGCATCGGGACTTCTACCGGGGAGCTGTTTTTT CASSIGTSTGELFF
NA TRBJ1-4 TRBV4-3 many TGCGCCAGCAGCCAAGATGTAACAGCAATTAATGAAAAACTGTTTTTT CASSQDVTAINEKLFF
NA TRBJ1-1 TRBV5-1 NA TGCGCCAGCAGCTTGGCCTTGGCAGCGAACACTGAAGCTTTCTTT CASSLALAANTEAFF
NA TRBJ2-5 TRBV6-2/TRBV6-3 NA TGTGCCAGCAGGCCGACTGGGGAGACCCAGTACTTC CASRPTGETQYF
TRBD1 TRBJ2-7 TRBV7-3 NA TGTGCCAGCAGCTTAACGCCCGGGACAGGGACGAACGAGCAGTACTTC CASSLTPGTGTNEQYF
TRBD1 TRBJ1-2 TRBV20-1 NA TGCAGTACTACGTCCGGGACAGACTATGGCTACACCTTC CSTTSGTDYGYTF
NA TRBJ1-6 TRBV5-1 few TGCGCCAGCAGCTTACGGGACCCAGAAAAGTCACCCCTCCACTTT CASSLRDPEKSPLHF
TRBD2 TRBJ2-7 TRBV7-2 NA TGTGCCAGCAGCTCAGGCATTGGCGGGAGCTCCTACGAGCAGTACTTC CASSSGIGGSSYEQYF
TRBD1 TRBJ2-7 TRBV20-1 many TGCAGTGCTGTAAGCGGGGACAGGGGATCGGGAGAGCAGTACTTC CSAVSGDRGSGEQYF
NA TRBJ2-3 TRBV12-3/TRBV12-4 many TGTGCCAGCAGCCCCCTTAGCGGAAGCACAGATACGCAGTATTTT CASSPLSGSTDTQYF
TRBD2 TRBJ2-4 TRBV7-2 NA TGTGCCAGCAGCTTCGGCGGATACGGGGGGGTCAAAAACATTCAGTACTTC CASSFGGYGGVKNIQYF
NA TRBJ1-4 TRBV3-1 few TGTGCCAGCAGCCAATTCGGAGGGATTAATGAAAAACTGTTTTTT CASSQFGGINEKLFF
TRBD1 TRBJ2-7 TRBV3-1 NA TGTGCCAGCAGCCAACCCGGACAGGGTCGAGAGCAGTACTTC CASSQPGQGREQYF
TRBD2 TRBJ2-3 TRBV6-1 NA TGTGCCAGCACCTTCCTTGCAACTAGCGGGAGAACAGATACGCAGTATTTT CASTFLATSGRTDTQYF
NA TRBJ1-4 TRBV7-2 NA TGTGCCAGCAGCTTAATCACTAATGAAAAACTGTTTTTT CASSLITNEKLFF
TRBD1 TRBJ2-3 TRBV7-9 few TGTGCCAGCAGCCGCCAACGGGACAGCCTTAGGTCAGATACGCAGTATTTT CASSRQRDSLRSDTQYF
NA TRBJ2-1 TRBV6-2/TRBV6-3 few TGTGCCAGCAGTCCGTCGCGGACCAGGGGGGGAAATGAGCAGTTCTTC CASSPSRTRGGNEQFF
TRBD1 TRBJ1-1 TRBV2 NA TGTGCCAGCAGTGAAGGGACAGGGGGCGCGGTCACTGAAGCTTTCTTT CASSEGTGGAVTEAFF
TRBD2 TRBJ2-7 TRBV15 NA TGTGCCACCAGCCCCGGGAGGTCCTACGAGCAGTACTTC CATSPGRSYEQYF
NA TRBJ2-7 TRBV7-2 NA TGTGCCAGCAGCTTCACCACCTACGAGCAGTACTTC CASSFTTYEQYF
NA TRBJ1-4 TRBV11-2 NA TGTGCCAGCAGCTCACGGACGTCAAGAGATGAAAAACTGTATTTT CASSSRTSRDEKLYF
TRBD2 TRBJ2-3 TRBV5-1 few TGCGCCAGCAGCTTGGGCCCACTAGCGGGCACAGATACGCAGTATTTT CASSLGPLAGTDTQYF
NA TRBJ2-5 TRBV7-9 few TGTGCCAGCAGCTTAGATCCCTATTTCCAAGAGACCCAGTACTTC CASSLDPYFQETQYF
NA TRBJ1-5 TRBV6-1 NA TGTGCCAGCAGTTCGCAGGTGGGCAATCAGCCCCAGCATTTT CASSSQVGNQPQHF
TRBD2 TRBJ2-5 TRBV4-3 NA TGCGCCAGCAGCCAAGAAGAAGGCTGGAGCGGGGATGAGACCCAGTACTTC CASSQEEGWSGDETQYF
NA TRBJ1-1 TRBV5-1 few TGCGCCAGCAGCTTGGTGCAGTTGACTGAAGCTTTCTTT CASSLVQLTEAFF